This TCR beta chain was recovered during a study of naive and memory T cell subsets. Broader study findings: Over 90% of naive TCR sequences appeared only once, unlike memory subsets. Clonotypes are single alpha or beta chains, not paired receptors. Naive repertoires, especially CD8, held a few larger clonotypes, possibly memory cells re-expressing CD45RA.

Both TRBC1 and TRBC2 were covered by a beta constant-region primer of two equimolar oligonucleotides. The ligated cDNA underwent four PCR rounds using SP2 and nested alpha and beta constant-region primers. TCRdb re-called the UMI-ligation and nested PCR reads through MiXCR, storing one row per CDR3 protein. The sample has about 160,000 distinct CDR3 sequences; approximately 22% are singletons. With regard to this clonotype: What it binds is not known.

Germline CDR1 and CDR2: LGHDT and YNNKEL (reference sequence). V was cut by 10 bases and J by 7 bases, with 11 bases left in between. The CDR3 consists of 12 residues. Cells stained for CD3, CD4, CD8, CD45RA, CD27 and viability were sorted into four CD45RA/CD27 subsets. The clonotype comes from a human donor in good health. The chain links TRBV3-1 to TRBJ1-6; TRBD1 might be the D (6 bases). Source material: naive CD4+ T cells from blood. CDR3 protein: CATARGNSPLHF. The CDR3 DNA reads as TGTGCCACAGCGAGGGGGAATTCACCCCTCCACTTT.